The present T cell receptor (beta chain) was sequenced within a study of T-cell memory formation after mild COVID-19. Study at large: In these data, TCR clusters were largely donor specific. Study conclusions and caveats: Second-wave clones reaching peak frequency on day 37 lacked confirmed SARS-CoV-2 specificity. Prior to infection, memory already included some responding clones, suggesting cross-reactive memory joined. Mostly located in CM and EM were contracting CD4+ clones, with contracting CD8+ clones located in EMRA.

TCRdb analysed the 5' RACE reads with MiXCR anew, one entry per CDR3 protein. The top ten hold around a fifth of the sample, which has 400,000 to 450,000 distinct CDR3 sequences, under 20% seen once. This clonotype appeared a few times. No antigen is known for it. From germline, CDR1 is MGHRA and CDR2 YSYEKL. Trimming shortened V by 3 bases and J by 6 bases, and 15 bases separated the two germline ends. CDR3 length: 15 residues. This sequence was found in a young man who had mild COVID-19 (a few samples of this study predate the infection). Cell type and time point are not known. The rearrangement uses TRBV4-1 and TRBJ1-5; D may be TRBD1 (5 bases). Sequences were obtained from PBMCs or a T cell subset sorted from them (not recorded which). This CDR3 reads CASSHRWTGGQPQHF. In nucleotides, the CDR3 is TGCGCCAGCAGCCATCGGTGGACGGGGGGTCAGCCCCAGCATTTT.